These 6 T cell receptor beta chains originate from one sample sequenced in a study of cytomegalovirus exposure and HLA in healthy donors. PCR employed 60 Vbeta and 13 Jbeta primers. TCRdb's table, derived via immunoSEQ multiplex PCR, lists solely in-frame clones and lacks some. The sample lists 100,000 or so clones; roughly 74% were seen once. Specimen: PBMCs. The receptors come from a woman aged 40 to 50 in good health and CMV-seronegative.

The V and J genes are TRBV15 and TRBJ2-3; 16 bases align to TRBD2. Germline values: CDR1 LNHNV, CDR2 YYDKDF (reference sequence). CDR3 length: 17 amino acids. Unmatched junction bases numbered 3, after V lost 1 base and J lost 5 bases. CDR3 nucleotide sequence: TGTGCCACCAGCAGAGGGGGGACTAGCGGGAGGGGAGATACGCAGTATTTT. Encoded protein: CATSRGGTSGRGDTQYF. Full variable domain (remainder filled in from reference TRBV15 and TRBJ2-3): DAMVIQNPRYQVTQFGKPVTLSCSQTLNHNVMYWYQQKSSQAPKLLFHYYDKDFNNEADTPDNFQSRRPNTSFCFLDIRSPGLGDTAMYLCATSRGGTSGRGDTQYFGPGTRLTVL.

The chain recombines TRBV19 with TRBJ1-2; 7 bases are shared with TRBD1. CDR1 is LNHDA, CDR2 SQIVND, per germline (reference sequence). The CDR3 sequence is 14 residues long. V shed 4 bases and J 4 bases; nucleotides not matched to a gene: 6. This CDR3 is CASSTGQEGYGYTF. In DNA, the CDR3 is TGTGCCAGTAGTACCGGACAGGAGGGCTATGGCTACACCTTC.

This clone was picked up one time. The chain couples TRBV4-1 to TRBJ2-7; 7 bases are a match to TRBD1. This CDR3 spans 16 amino acids. V lost 1 base to trimming and J lost 0 bases; unmatched junction nucleotides: 6. Germline CDR1 is MGHRA and CDR2 is YSYEKL. Written as DNA, the CDR3 is TGCGCCAGCAGCCAAGTGGACAGGATGATCTCCTACGAGCAGTACTTC. It codes for CASSQVDRMISYEQYF.

By frequency in the sample, this clone is medium-sized. The V and J genes are TRBV4-1 and TRBJ2-3; D is possibly TRBD2 (5 bases). Germline V lookup: CDR1 MGHRA, CDR2 YSYEKL. This CDR3 spans 15 amino acids. With 3 bases removed from V and 4 bases from J, the gap between germline ends came to 14 bases. The CDR3, as DNA: TGCGCCAGCAGCCATTCCGACTACAGAGCAGATACGCAGTATTTT. Translation gives CASSHSDYRADTQYF.

V usage is TRBV28 and J usage is TRBJ1-5; a weak D match, TRBD1 (6 bases). CDR3 length equals 16 residues. The germline V gene encodes CDR1 MDHEN and CDR2 SYDVKM. The germline V and J ends were trimmed by 10 bases and 6 bases, with 25 bases remaining between them. This CDR3 is CATHFPGPGVSQPQHF. As DNA, the CDR3 is TGTGCCACTCACTTCCCTGGACCAGGGGTTAGTCAGCCCCAGCATTTT.

V is TRBV7-9 and J is TRBJ2-7; D might be TRBD1 (5 bases). There are 14 residues in the CDR3. Between the trimmed V and J ends, which lost 4 bases and 2 bases, there was a span of 12 bases. Germline loops: CDR1 SEHNR, CDR2 FQNEAQ (reference sequence). CDR3 sequence reads: CASSSGMGPYEQYF. In DNA, the CDR3 is TGTGCCAGCAGCTCAGGGATGGGTCCCTACGAGCAGTACTTC.